This T cell receptor beta chain was recovered during a study of cytomegalovirus exposure and HLA in healthy donors. The study's findings and limits: Donors belonging to an Asian-associated ancestry cluster reportedly showed fewer N-insertions in productive TCRs than the roughly 700-donor mean, according to what a later analysis found. A later analysis linked a missense DCLRE1C variant to TCR beta V- and J-gene trimming. TCR beta sequences reportedly predicted most subjects' HLA-A and HLA-B alleles accurately.

The PCR contained 60 Vbeta and 13 Jbeta primers. Produced via immunoSEQ multiplex PCR; TCRdb's table is partial and in-frame only. The data show about 140,000 clones, 82% seen once. Germline V gene data show CDR1 as KGHSH and CDR2 as LQKENI. V shed 0 bases, J shed 7 bases, and the junction held 14 bases outside the gene matches. The CDR3 runs to 17 residues. Concerning this clone: Its specificity is unknown.

The sequenced sample consisted of PBMCs. The genes are TRBV18 and TRBJ2-7, with 8 bases matching TRBD2. The receptor's source is a man aged 18 to 30 in good health and CMV-seropositive. CDR3 sequence reads: CASSPPRIAGGIQEQYF. The DNA for the CDR3 is TGTGCCAGCTCACCACCGCGCATTGCGGGAGGCATCCAGGAGCAGTACTTC.